Presented here are 5 T cell receptor beta chains from one specimen sequenced in a study of neoadjuvant anti-PD-1 for oral cavity cancer. The repertoire was sequenced with immunoSEQ multiplex PCR; TCRdb's copy has only in-frame clones and lacks some. Here the sample spans 55,000 to 80,000 clones, around 82% being singletons. Sequenced material: PBMCs, taken before nivolumab (anti-PD-1) treatment. Receptor source: a person between 40 and 85 years old with oral cavity squamous cell carcinoma.

The CDR3 DNA follows: TGTGCCTGGAGTGGACAGGGGAACACTGAAGCTTTCTTT. The encoded protein is CAWSGQGNTEAFF. This chain joins TRBV30 and TRBJ1-1, with 7 bases lining up with TRBD1. Trimming removed 1 base from V and 1 base from J; junction bases left unmatched: 0. This CDR3 comprises 13 residues. CDR1 GTSNPN and CDR2 SVGIG come from the germline V gene (reference sequence).

The J gene is TRBJ2-1, the V gene TRBV7-9, with D possibly matching TRBD1 (5 bases). Between the trimmed V and J ends, which lost 5 bases and 9 bases, there was a span of 23 bases. The CDR3 runs 16 residues. Germline V gives CDR1 SEHNR, CDR2 FQNEAQ (reference sequence). In nucleotides, the CDR3 is TGTGCCAGCAGCCCTTTATCCCAGGACATTAAAGGTGAGCAGTTCTTC. Protein product: CASSPLSQDIKGEQFF.

V gene TRBV7-2 combines with J gene TRBJ1-6; possibly TRBD1 for D (6 bases). Trimming left V 10 bases short and J 7 bases short, with 20 bases between. Germline V CDR1 and CDR2: SGHTA, FQGNSA. The CDR3 runs to 15 residues. The CDR3 sequence is CAITGGGQSNSPLHF. The CDR3 nucleotides are TGTGCCATCACGGGGGGTGGACAGTCAAATTCACCCCTCCACTTT. The full variable domain, its missing parts supplied by reference TRBV7-2 and TRBJ1-6, is GAGVSQSPSNKVTEKGKDVELRCDPISGHTALYWYRQSLGQGLEFLIYFQGNSAPDKSGLPSDRFSAERTGGSVSTLTIQRTQQEDSAVYLCAITGGGQSNSPLHFGNGTRLTVT.

CDR3 DNA: TGTGCCAGCAGTCGCAGGGGTTCTGGGGCCAACGTCCTGACTTTC. This sequence encodes CASSRRGSGANVLTF. The rearrangement uses TRBV6-5 and TRBJ2-6; tentatively, D is TRBD1 (6 bases). The CDR3 totals 15 residues. Trimming took 5 bases from V and 1 from J, leaving 9 bases between them. The germline gives CDR1 MNHEY, CDR2 SVGAGI.

This chain links TRBV27 with TRBJ1-2; 9 bases fit TRBD1. V dropped 8 bases and J dropped 7; count of bases not matched to a gene: 14. This CDR3 is 15 amino acids long. The V gene's germline CDR1 is MNHEY and CDR2 SMNVEV (reference sequence). CDR3 amino acids: CASGVLQGALSGYTF. The CDR3 DNA reads as TGTGCCAGCGGAGTACTACAGGGGGCGCTTAGTGGCTACACCTTC.